The entry that follows covers one TCR beta chain sequence. This CDR3 spans 15 amino acids. Germline CDR1 is SQVTM and CDR2 is ANQGSEA. V was cut by 4 bases and J by 6 bases, with 21 bases left in between. This entry comes from a study of blood T cell repertoires in COVID-19. Libraries were prepared by immunoSEQ multiplex PCR; TCRdb keeps only in-frame clonotypes and omits some of them. In the table there are about 440,000 clones, approximately 88% of which are singletons. This TCR derives from a woman aged 45-59 years with COVID-19, enrolled during active disease. The specimen was peripheral blood. The genes are TRBV29-1 and TRBJ1-2, with a weak D call TRBD1 (6 bases). CDR3 protein: CSVANRAGVWDGYTF. CDR3 DNA: TGCAGCGTTGCTAACAGGGCGGGCGTATGGGATGGCTACACCTTC.